Sequencing of this T cell receptor beta chain was carried out in a study of cytomegalovirus exposure and HLA in healthy donors. Study-level results: The majority of TCR sequences were rare, yet some public TCRs appeared in many donors. Investigators reported around 150 TCR beta chains as tied to cytomegalovirus. Both high specificity and high sensitivity reportedly marked the classifier's diagnosis of cytomegalovirus status. In a later analysis, HLA-associated TCR beta chains were more clonally expanded than equally common others.

Per the germline V gene, CDR1 is MDHEN and CDR2 is SYDVKM. Trimming removed 3 bases from V and 5 bases from J, with 17 bases in between. The CDR3 extends over 16 amino acids. This clone has only one observation. Its target is not known. The PCR made use of 60 Vbeta and 13 Jbeta primers. Some clones are missing from TCRdb's copy, which holds only in-frame ones; the method was immunoSEQ multiplex PCR. The profile covers 150,000 to 200,000 clones, with 84% appearing a single time and about 0.37% taken by the ten largest. The chain couples TRBV28 to TRBJ1-5; no firm D call. The sequenced sample was PBMCs. The receptor was derived from a boy aged 2 to 10 in good health and CMV-seronegative. The DNA for the CDR3 is TGTGCCAGCAGTTTCCGCCAGAGAGGTAAGGATCAGCCCCAGCATTTT. Translating it yields CASSFRQRGKDQPQHF.